Shown below are 17 T cell receptor beta chains from a single sample sequenced in a study of blood T cell repertoires in COVID-19. Only in-frame clones appear in the TCRdb table, and some are missing; sequencing was by immunoSEQ multiplex PCR. The sample has about 440,000 clones; 80% to 95% are singletons. The sample comprised PBMCs or T cells enriched from blood (not recorded which). The source is a man aged 18 to 35 who had recovered from COVID-19.

This chain uses TRBV29-1 with TRBJ2-1; tentative D call: TRBD2 (6 bases). CDR3 length equals 15 residues. The germline V gene has CDR1 SQVTM and CDR2 ANQGSEA. V was trimmed by 5 bases and J by 0 bases, leaving 14 bases between them. The CDR3 DNA reads TGCAGCGTTTTACTGAGGCGGGACTCCTACAATGAGCAGTTCTTC. Its protein product is CSVLLRRDSYNEQFF.

The V gene is TRBV11-2, the J gene TRBJ2-3; no clear D gene. The germline gives CDR1 SGHAT, CDR2 FQNNGV. Trimming stripped 4 bases from V and 5 bases from J, with 4 bases between. CDR3 length: 11 residues. CDR3 in amino acids: CASSSGDTQYF. The CDR3 DNA reads as TGTGCCAGCAGCTCCGGAGATACGCAGTATTTT.

The J gene is TRBJ1-3, the V gene TRBV20-1; possible D gene TRBD1, 6 bases. The germline gives CDR1 DFQATT, CDR2 SNEGSKA (reference sequence). Trimming left V 5 bases short and J 3 bases short, with 17 bases between. This CDR3 is 15 amino acids long. The CDR3: CSARDTGTNGNTIYF. CDR3 coding DNA: TGCAGTGCTCGTGACACCGGGACAAATGGAAACACCATATATTTT.

The V gene is TRBV29-1, the J gene TRBJ2-3; D is perhaps TRBD2 (5 bases). This CDR3 contains 11 residues. Germline V gene lookup returns CDR1 SQVTM and CDR2 ANQGSEA. The V gene lost 7 bases and the J gene lost 6 bases, with 11 bases spanning the gap. The CDR3 protein is CSAKGGDTQYF. In DNA form, the CDR3 reads TGCAGCGCTAAGGGCGGGGATACGCAGTATTTT.

The gene calls are TRBV5-1 and TRBJ2-7, with TRBD1 matching over 8 bases. The CDR3 is 15 amino acids. CDR1 SGHRS and CDR2 YFSETQ come from the germline V gene. Unmatched junction bases numbered 2, after V lost 0 bases and J lost 0 bases. The CDR3 DNA sequence: TGCGCCAGCAGCTTGGGGCAGGGGGCCTCCTACGAGCAGTACTTC. This codes for CASSLGQGASYEQYF. Complete variable domain (other parts from reference TRBV5-1 and TRBJ2-7): KAGVTQTPRYLIKTRGQQVTLSCSPISGHRSVSWYQQTPGQGLQFLFEYFSETQRNKGNFPGRFSGRQFSNSRSEMNVSTLELGDSALYLCASSLGQGASYEQYFGPGTRLTVT.

The V gene is TRBV5-1, the J gene TRBJ1-1; the D is unclear. The ends were cut back, 4 bases at V and 3 bases at J, with 13 bases in the middle. Per germline, CDR1 SGHRS and CDR2 YFSETQ. The CDR3 length is 14 residues. The CDR3, as DNA: TGCGCCAGCAGCCCCTATCGTACCGACACTGAAGCTTTCTTT. Its protein product is CASSPYRTDTEAFF.

The genes are TRBV6-5 and TRBJ1-1; 10 bases are a match to TRBD1. V lost 4 bases, J lost 5 bases, and 7 bases stayed unmatched. Germline-derived CDR1 and CDR2 are MNHEY and SVGAGI. The CDR3 covers 15 residues. CDR3 residues: CASSSGQGLGTEAFF. CDR3 DNA: TGTGCCAGCAGTTCGGGACAGGGGTTAGGAACTGAAGCTTTCTTT.

The V gene is TRBV5-1, the J gene TRBJ2-1, with a possible D match to TRBD1 (6 bases). V was cut by 4 bases and J by 9 bases, with 11 bases left in between. Germline CDR1 is SGHRS and CDR2 is YFSETQ. The CDR3 consists of 12 residues. The CDR3 coding sequence is TGCGCCAGCAGCCTACAGGGAAGTGAGCAGTTCTTC. Translated, it gives CASSLQGSEQFF.

The genes are TRBV2 and TRBJ1-5; TRBD1 matches 7 bases. J was trimmed by 2 bases and V by 4 bases; bases with no gene match: 5. CDR1 SNHLY and CDR2 FYNNEI come from the germline V gene. The CDR3 runs 15 residues. CDR3 DNA sequence: TGTGCCAGCAGTGGTGATACAGGGGGCAATCAGCCCCAGCATTTT. This encodes CASSGDTGGNQPQHF. The variable domain in full, with the rest retrieved from reference TRBV2 and TRBJ1-5, is EPEVTQTPSHQVTQMGQEVILRCVPISNHLYFYWYRQILGQKVEFLVSFYNNEISEKSEIFDDQFSVERPDGSNFTLKIRSTKLEDSAMYFCASSGDTGGNQPQHFGDGTRLSIL.

This chain joins TRBV2 and TRBJ2-5; 8 bases fit TRBD2. The CDR3 contains 15 residues. Germline CDR1 reads SNHLY; CDR2 reads FYNNEI. V shed 6 bases, J shed 4 bases, and the junction held 10 bases outside the gene matches. CDR3 DNA: TGTGCCAGCAGAATAGCGGGGCGGGATAGAGAGACCCAGTACTTC. Translating gives CASRIAGRDRETQYF.

This rearrangement joins TRBV30 to TRBJ1-1, with TRBD1 matching 7 bases. Germline-derived CDR1 and CDR2 are GTSNPN and SVGIG (reference sequence). There are 12 residues in the CDR3. In DNA form, the CDR3 reads TGTGCGCATACCAGGGGGAGTACTGAAGCTTTCTTT. Residues: CAHTRGSTEAFF.

The chain employs TRBV11-2 and TRBJ2-1; a possible D gene is TRBD1 (6 bases). Germline V gives CDR1 SGHAT, CDR2 FQNNGV. V was clipped by 2 bases and J by 5 bases, with 10 bases between them. The CDR3 loop spans 14 amino acids. CDR3 sequence reads: CASSLNRVNNEQFF. The CDR3 DNA is TGTGCCAGCAGCTTAAACAGGGTCAACAATGAGCAGTTCTTC.

This rearrangement joins TRBV2 to TRBJ2-3; 8 nucleotides match TRBD1. Germline loops: CDR1 SNHLY, CDR2 FYNNEI. The length of the CDR3 is 14 residues. J lost 0 bases, V lost 6 bases, and 2 bases had no gene match. CDR3 bases: TGTGCCAGCAGGGGACAGGAAAGCACAGATACGCAGTATTTT. It is translated as CASRGQESTDTQYF.

V gene TRBV4-1 combines with J gene TRBJ2-7; D is possibly TRBD1 (6 bases). Germline CDR1 MGHRA, CDR2 YSYEKL. The CDR3 totals 15 residues. V lost 4 bases and J 4 bases, leaving 17 bases between the germline ends. Here the CDR3 reads CASSRAVATGYEQYF. The CDR3 bases are TGCGCCAGCAGCCGGGCCGTAGCGACAGGATACGAGCAGTACTTC.

This clone was detected once. The genes are TRBV6-6 and TRBJ2-7, with D perhaps matching TRBD2 (5 bases). V dropped 5 bases and J dropped 6 bases, with 14 bases sitting between them. Germline values: CDR1 MNHNY, CDR2 SVGAGI (reference sequence). This CDR3 contains 13 residues. CDR3 DNA sequence: TGTGCCAGCAGTCCCCAACCTAGCTCCGAGCAGTACTTC. Translated, it gives CASSPQPSSEQYF.

The CDR3 reads CASSPPIIGQGVEKLFF. CDR3 bases: TGTGCCAGCTCACCACCGATAATTGGACAGGGGGTTGAAAAACTGTTTTTT. The chain links TRBV18 to TRBJ1-4, with TRBD1 matching 10 bases. J lost 7 bases, V lost 0 bases, and 8 bases had no gene match. This CDR3 is built from 17 residues. CDR1 is KGHSH and CDR2 is LQKENI in the germline V gene.

The chain is built from TRBV5-4 and TRBJ2-1, with 7 bases lining up with TRBD2. The CDR3 extends over 15 amino acids. Unmatched junction bases numbered 13, after V lost 9 bases and J lost 4 bases. CDR1 SGHNT and CDR2 YYREEE come from the germline V gene (reference sequence). In DNA, the CDR3 is TGTGCCACCGCCGTTGGAGCGGGGAATTACAATGAGCAGTTCTTC. This encodes CATAVGAGNYNEQFF.